Following are 23 T cell receptor beta chains from one sample sequenced in a study of blood T cells in healthy people across ages. The second PCR ran about 7 to 12 cycles with a sample-barcoded 5' primer and J-beta primers. A single record per CDR3 protein comes from TCRdb applying MiXCR to the 5' RACE reads. The sample holds about 570,000 distinct CDR3 sequences; about 25% are singletons and the top ten take about a fifth. The sample taken for sequencing was blood. Receptors were obtained from a woman in her 70s in good health.

The chain joins TRBV3-1 to TRBJ1-1; D unresolved. V dropped 1 base and J dropped 5 bases, with 8 bases sitting between them. The CDR3 has 13 residues. CDR1 and CDR2 from the germline V gene are LGHDT and YNNKEL (reference sequence). In DNA, the CDR3 is TGTGCCAGCAGCCAAGTCGGGGAGACTGAAGCTTTCTTT. The encoded protein is CASSQVGETEAFF. Full variable domain (outside the CDR3, taken from reference TRBV3-1 and TRBJ1-1): DTAVSQTPKYLVTQMGNDKSIKCEQNLGHDTMYWYKQDSKKFLKIMFSYNNKELIINETVPNRFSPKSPDKAHLNLHINSLELGDSAVYFCASSQVGETEAFFGQGTRLTVV.

The V gene is TRBV9, the J gene TRBJ1-2; possibly TRBD1 for D (5 bases). Trimming removed 3 bases from V and 7 bases from J, with 16 bases in between. This CDR3 region has 14 residues. Per germline, CDR1 SGDLS and CDR2 YYNGEE. CDR3 bases: TGTGCCAGCAGCGGGACCACATGGGGCGGTGGCTACACCTTC. It yields the protein CASSGTTWGGGYTF.

This chain joins TRBV9 and TRBJ1-2, with 7 positions matching TRBD1. The CDR3 consists of 13 residues. Per the germline V gene, CDR1 is SGDLS and CDR2 is YYNGEE. V lost 0 bases and J lost 8; bases outside the gene matches: 4. In DNA, the CDR3 is TGTGCCAGCAGCGTAGATGGGACAGTAGGCTACACCTTC. As protein: CASSVDGTVGYTF.

This sequence joins TRBV20-1 and TRBJ1-1; TRBD1 might be the D (5 bases). Trimming cost V 3 bases and J 4 bases, with 15 bases left between them. This CDR3 comprises 14 residues. Germline V gene lookup returns CDR1 DFQATT and CDR2 SNEGSKA (reference sequence). The DNA of the CDR3 is TGCAGTGCTAGGATGGGGGTAGCGGGCACTGAAGCTTTCTTT. Residues: CSARMGVAGTEAFF.

The chain carries TRBV7-9 and TRBJ2-1; no clear D gene. The J call may be in error: the DNA end matches TRBJ2-5 better. CDR1 and CDR2 (germline): SEHNR, FQNEAQ (reference sequence). The CDR3 totals 14 residues. The chain's CDR3 is CASSPGENRQTQYF. The DNA of the CDR3 is TGTGCCAGCAGCCCTGGAGAGAACCGGCAGACCCAGTACTTC.

The chain joins TRBV24-1 to TRBJ2-1; D remains unclear. Trimming cost V 5 bases and J 10 bases, with 11 bases left between them. The CDR3 is 12 amino acids. CDR1 and CDR2 from the germline V gene are KGHDR and SFDVKD. For the CDR3, the DNA is TGTGCCACCAGTGTTTCCTCCAAGGAGCAGTTCTTC. This translates into CATSVSSKEQFF.

The chain is built from TRBV7-9 and TRBJ2-3; TRBD2 aligns across 12 bases. Germline V CDR1 and CDR2: SEHNR, FQNEAQ (reference sequence). Trimming cost V 1 base and J 4 bases; bases outside gene matches: 3. The CDR3 contains 16 residues. CDR3 in amino acids: CASSLGLAGASDTQYF. In nucleotides, the CDR3 is TGTGCCAGCAGCTTAGGACTAGCGGGGGCCTCAGATACGCAGTATTTT.

V usage is TRBV9 and J usage is TRBJ2-1, with 11 positions matching TRBD2. V shed 2 bases and J 7 bases; nucleotides not matched to a gene: 8. The V gene's germline CDR1 is SGDLS and CDR2 YYNGEE. The CDR3 extends over 16 amino acids. Here the CDR3 DNA reads TGTGCCAGCAGCGTTTTGGCTAGCGGGGGGCATAATGAGCAGTTCTTC. Protein sequence: CASSVLASGGHNEQFF.

J is TRBJ2-5 and V is TRBV20-1; D might be TRBD1 or TRBD2, each matching 5 bases. The CDR3 consists of 13 residues. Trimming removed 3 bases from V and 2 bases from J, with 10 bases in between. Germline V gene data show CDR1 as DFQATT and CDR2 as SNEGSKA (reference sequence). DNA of the CDR3: TGCAGTGCTAGGGGGGACCCTCAAGAGACCCAGTACTTC. Its protein is CSARGDPQETQYF.

The sample holds a few counts of this clonotype. This rearrangement joins TRBV9 to TRBJ2-1, with D perhaps assigned TRBD1 or TRBD2 (5 bases each). Per germline, CDR1 SGDLS and CDR2 YYNGEE. V lost 3 bases and J 2 bases, leaving 12 bases between the germline ends. The CDR3 loop spans 15 amino acids. CDR3 amino acids: CASSARGDPYNEQFF. The CDR3 DNA is TGTGCCAGCAGCGCCCGAGGGGATCCCTACAATGAGCAGTTCTTC. The full variable domain, rest sourced from reference TRBV9 and TRBJ2-1, is DSGVTQTPKHLITATGQRVTLRCSPRSGDLSVYWYQQSLDQGLQFLIQYYNGEERAKGNILERFSAQQFPDLHSELNLSSLELGDSALYFCASSARGDPYNEQFFGPGTRLTVL.

V gene TRBV20-1 combines with J gene TRBJ2-3, with D unresolved. The last part of the DNA fits TRBJ1-5 better; the J call may be wrong. The CDR3 extends over 15 amino acids. The V gene's germline CDR1 is DFQATT and CDR2 SNEGSKA (reference sequence). The CDR3 region has the DNA TGCAGTGCGTACAACCCCCTAGCGGGAGGAGGTATGCAGCATTTT. It codes for CSAYNPLAGGGMQHF.

The chain joins TRBV7-2 to TRBJ1-3, with TRBD1 as a possible D gene (5 bases). Per germline, CDR1 SGHTA and CDR2 FQGNSA. This CDR3 contains 15 residues. Deletions cut 3 bases from V and 8 bases from J, with 17 bases between. The CDR3, as DNA: TGTGCCAGCAGCTTGTTTGGGGGAAACACAGACACCATATATTTT. Encoded protein: CASSLFGGNTDTIYF.

Here the CDR3 reads CSATKDRGTNGYTF. As DNA, the CDR3 is TGCAGTGCCACGAAGGACAGGGGGACTAATGGCTACACCTTC. The V call is TRBV20-1, the J call TRBJ1-2, with TRBD1 matching over 10 bases. V was pared by 6 bases and J by 6 bases, with 10 bases of the junction left unmatched. CDR1 is DFQATT, CDR2 SNEGSKA, per germline (reference sequence). This CDR3 is built from 14 residues.

The chain links TRBV9 to TRBJ1-4, with TRBD1 matching 8 bases. CDR3 length: 17 amino acids. CDR1 and CDR2 from the germline V gene are SGDLS and YYNGEE. Germline trimming cut 4 bases from V and 0 bases from J; bases unmatched to any gene: 8. CDR3 DNA sequence: TGTGCCAGCAGCATGGGACAGGCGGGGGCAACTAATGAAAAACTGTTTTTT. Its translation: CASSMGQAGATNEKLFF.

This clonotype has just a few counts. This rearrangement joins TRBV12-3 or TRBV12-4 to TRBJ1-5; the D is unclear. There are 13 residues in the CDR3. Trimming stripped 2 bases from V and 5 bases from J, with 7 bases between. The DNA of the CDR3 is TGTGCCAGCAGTTTATTTCTCGATCAGCCCCAGCATTTT. This gives the protein CASSLFLDQPQHF.

This sequence joins TRBV20-1 and TRBJ2-3; 11 bases map to TRBD2. Per germline, CDR1 DFQATT and CDR2 SNEGSKA (reference sequence). This CDR3 is 15 amino acids long. The V segment lost 6 bases and the J segment 0 bases; nucleotides outside the gene matches: 5. CDR3 coding DNA: TGCAGTGCAACTAGCGGGGGTACTAGCACAGATACGCAGTATTTT. Translating it yields CSATSGGTSTDTQYF.

The chain uses TRBV20-1 and TRBJ1-3, with TRBD1 matching 9 bases. Unmatched junction bases numbered 4, after V lost 0 bases and J lost 7 bases. Germline assignment: CDR1 DFQATT and CDR2 SNEGSKA (reference sequence). CDR3 size: 14 residues. CDR3 DNA: TGCAGTGCTAGAGAGGGACAGGGTCGCAACACCATATATTTT. Its translation: CSAREGQGRNTIYF.

The V and J genes are TRBV20-1 and TRBJ2-3; 10 bases align to TRBD2. Per germline, CDR1 DFQATT and CDR2 SNEGSKA (reference sequence). The CDR3 has 16 residues. The junction had 4 bases not matched to a gene; V was cut back by 1 base and J by 0 bases. The CDR3 DNA sequence: TGCAGTGCTAGAGCCATAGCGGGGGGCAGCACAGATACGCAGTATTTT. The encoded protein is CSARAIAGGSTDTQYF.

V gene TRBV6-1 combines with J gene TRBJ2-7; D remains ambiguous. Trimming took off 4 bases at V and 0 bases at J, with 10 bases between the two ends. The CDR3 contains 14 residues. Looked up from germline, CDR1 is MNHNS and CDR2 is SASEGT. CDR3 coding DNA: TGTGCCAGCAGTGGCCAGGTGAACTCCTACGAGCAGTACTTC. It encodes CASSGQVNSYEQYF.

Notes on this clonotype: A read error may account for a junction end that differs from germline. This chain links TRBV13 with TRBJ2-5, with a weak D call TRBD1 (6 bases). This CDR3 comprises 16 residues. Looked up from germline, CDR1 is PRHDT and CDR2 is FYEKMQ (reference sequence). In DNA, the CDR3 is TGTGCCAGCAGTTTAGGCTTCACAGCGCAGGGGAAGACCCAGTACTTC. Amino acid sequence: CASSLGFTAQGKTQYF.

V usage is TRBV7-2 and J usage is TRBJ2-5; 7 nucleotides align to TRBD2. Trimming removed 4 bases from V and 5 bases from J; junction bases left unmatched: 7. The length of the CDR3 is 14 residues. The germline V gene has CDR1 SGHTA and CDR2 FQGNSA. CDR3 loop: CASSSAGRGETQYF. CDR3 in DNA: TGTGCCAGCAGCTCAGCGGGACGGGGGGAGACCCAGTACTTC.

The CDR3 DNA is TGTGCCACCAGTGATTTGGAAACAGGTCCAGGTTATCGCGGCTACACCTTC. It codes for CATSDLETGPGYRGYTF. The chain carries TRBV24-1 and TRBJ1-2; tentative D call: TRBD1 (5 bases). Deletions cut 0 bases from V and 8 bases from J, with 21 bases between. The germline V gene has CDR1 KGHDR and CDR2 SFDVKD. The CDR3 is made up of 17 amino acids.

The J gene is TRBJ2-7, the V gene TRBV18; D remains ambiguous. V lost 2 bases and J 0 bases, leaving 8 bases between the germline ends. The CDR3 totals 14 residues. The germline V gene encodes CDR1 KGHSH and CDR2 LQKENI. The CDR3 spells CASSPGISSYEQYF. For the CDR3, the DNA is TGTGCCAGCTCACCAGGAATTAGCTCCTACGAGCAGTACTTC.